These 30 T cell receptor beta chains came from one sample sequenced in a study of vaccination effects on CD4 cells after COVID-19. TCRdb's copy holds only in-frame clones and misses some; the assay was immunoSEQ multiplex PCR. Here the sample spans around 59,000 clones, around 78% being singletons. These receptors have no identified antigens. Ahead of sequencing, the ViraFEST assay grew antigen-specific CD4+ T cells using viral peptide pools. Investigators separated out CD4+ T cells once around 10 days of culture had passed. Two-dose BNT162b2 or mRNA-1273 vaccination was given to participants. The sample in question was CD4+ T cells from PBMCs cultured with HCoV-OC43 spike peptides, obtained after COVID-19 vaccination. Subset: HCoV-OC43 spike overlapping peptide pool stimulation. Receptors were obtained from a human donor who received a COVID-19 vaccine.

The chain couples TRBV12-5 to TRBJ2-3; D may match TRBD1 or TRBD2 (5 bases each). Trimming took off 6 bases at V and 0 bases at J, with 22 bases between the two ends. This CDR3 comprises 18 residues. Germline assignment: CDR1 LGHNT and CDR2 FRNRAP. CDR3 residues: CASGNPPGATTSTDTQYF. The CDR3 DNA reads as TGTGCTAGTGGGAACCCTCCCGGGGCAACGACTAGCACAGATACGCAGTATTTT.

The chain employs TRBV5-1 and TRBJ1-4, with a tentative D call TRBD1 (5 bases). The CDR3 is 16 residues long. Germline V lookup: CDR1 SGHRS, CDR2 YFSETQ. V was clipped by 3 bases and J by 6 bases, with 18 bases between them. The CDR3 DNA reads TGCGCCAGCAGCTATCAATGGGGCAGACTGGATGAAAAACTGTTTTTT. Its translation is CASSYQWGRLDEKLFF.

The V and J genes are TRBV11-2 and TRBJ1-4, with 9 positions matching TRBD1. From germline, CDR1 is SGHAT and CDR2 FQNNGV. There are 16 residues in the CDR3. J lost 7 bases, V lost 2 bases, and 8 bases had no gene match. CDR3 bases: TGTGCCAGCAGCTTACTCGTACAGGGGGCAGGTGAAAAACTGTTTTTT. Amino acid sequence: CASSLLVQGAGEKLFF.

The chain links TRBV25-1 to TRBJ1-1; weak D call: TRBD1 (6 bases). The CDR3 has 14 amino acids. Looked up from germline, CDR1 is MGHDK and CDR2 is SYGVNS. Trimming shortened V by 4 bases and J by 6 bases, and 15 bases separated the two germline ends. CDR3 protein: CASSVAGARAEAFF. CDR3 nucleotide sequence: TGTGCCAGCAGTGTTGCAGGGGCCAGGGCTGAAGCTTTCTTT.

This clone turned up a few times. The V gene is TRBV24-1, the J gene TRBJ2-5; D may correspond to TRBD1 or TRBD2 (6 bases each). Trimming pared 2 bases from V and 4 bases from J, leaving 13 bases between. CDR3 length equals 15 residues. Germline CDR1 and CDR2: KGHDR and SFDVKD. The CDR3 region has the DNA TGTGCCACCAGTGATTCGACGGGGGCCGGAGAGACCCAGTACTTC. This codes for CATSDSTGAGETQYF.

This clone has a handful of counts. The CDR3 sequence: CASSFVGQGMKVSPLHF. The CDR3, as DNA: TGTGCCAGCAGTTTTGTCGGACAGGGGATGAAAGTTTCACCCCTCCACTTT. This chain links TRBV28 with TRBJ1-6, with 9 bases that match TRBD1. The J segment lost 9 bases and the V segment lost 3 bases, leaving 12 bases of the junction unmatched. Per germline, CDR1 MDHEN and CDR2 SYDVKM. The CDR3 consists of 17 residues. Full variable domain (outside the CDR3, taken from reference TRBV28 and TRBJ1-6): DVKVTQSSRYLVKRTGEKVFLECVQDMDHENMFWYRQDPGLGLRLIYFSYDVKMKEKGDIPEGYSVSREKKERFSLILESASTNQTSMYLCASSFVGQGMKVSPLHFGNGTRLTVT.

This chain links TRBV25-1 with TRBJ2-1; D perhaps matches TRBD2 (6 bases). Germline V gives CDR1 MGHDK, CDR2 SYGVNS. There are 16 residues in the CDR3. Trimming took 6 bases from V and 7 from J, leaving 22 bases between them. The CDR3, as DNA: TGTGCCAGCAGCAATTACATAGAGTCAGGGAGGAATGAGCAGTTCTTC. Translated, it gives CASSNYIESGRNEQFF.

The chain is built from TRBV5-1 and TRBJ2-5; 9 bases align to TRBD1. Germline lookup yields CDR1 SGHRS and CDR2 YFSETQ. V lost 2 bases to trimming and J lost 1 base; unmatched junction nucleotides: 3. The CDR3 has 15 residues. The CDR3 coding sequence is TGCGCCAGCAGCTTCATGACAGGGGGCCAAGAGACCCAGTACTTC. It translates to CASSFMTGGQETQYF.

This chain links TRBV29-1 with TRBJ2-3; D is unclear. Germline CDR1 SQVTM, CDR2 ANQGSEA. The CDR3 consists of 12 residues. V lost 5 bases and J lost 6, with 12 bases in between. CDR3 nucleotides: TGCAGCGTTAAGAGTGTTCAGGATACGCAGTATTTT. This sequence encodes CSVKSVQDTQYF.

This sequence joins TRBV10-3 and TRBJ2-7, with D possibly being TRBD2 (5 bases). The V gene lost 3 bases and the J gene lost 0 bases, with 12 bases spanning the gap. CDR3 length: 15 amino acids. Per the germline V gene, CDR1 is ENHRY and CDR2 is SYGVKD. CDR3 bases: TGTGCCATCAGTGATACGGGGAAGAGCTCCTACGAGCAGTACGTC. Encoded protein: CAISDTGKSSYEQYV.

The chain combines TRBV2 with TRBJ2-7; D may be TRBD1 or TRBD2 (5 bases each). The CDR3 spans 15 residues. The germline CDR1 and CDR2 sequences are SNHLY and FYNNEI. Trimming shortened V by 2 bases and J by 9 bases, and 20 bases separated the two germline ends. CDR3 in amino acids: CASSEWDLGLSWQYV. As DNA, the CDR3 is TGTGCCAGCAGTGAATGGGACCTTGGGCTGAGCTGGCAGTACGTC.

This chain uses TRBV9 with TRBJ2-2; D unresolved. CDR3 length: 14 residues. CDR1 and CDR2 from the germline V gene are SGDLS and YYNGEE. The germline V and J ends were trimmed by 0 bases and 4 bases, with 7 bases remaining between them. This CDR3 is CASSVVSSTGELFF. CDR3 bases: TGTGCCAGCAGCGTAGTTTCGAGCACCGGGGAGCTGTTTTTT. The full variable domain, rest sourced from reference TRBV9 and TRBJ2-2, is DSGVTQTPKHLITATGQRVTLRCSPRSGDLSVYWYQQSLDQGLQFLIQYYNGEERAKGNILERFSAQQFPDLHSELNLSSLELGDSALYFCASSVVSSTGELFFGEGSRLTVL.

The chain is built from TRBV11-2 and TRBJ1-2; D uncertain. Trimming removed 6 bases at V and 4 bases at J, with 9 bases between. The CDR3 is made up of 12 amino acids. Germline CDR1 is SGHAT and CDR2 is FQNNGV. CDR3 region: CASRADLYGYTF. The CDR3 region has the DNA TGTGCCAGCAGGGCGGACCTCTATGGCTACACCTTC.

This chain links TRBV5-8 with TRBJ2-4; TRBD2 matches 8 bases. J was trimmed by 6 bases and V by 0 bases; bases with no gene match: 8. This CDR3 is 16 amino acids long. Germline V CDR1 and CDR2: SGHTS, YDEGEE. The CDR3 loop reads CASSLASGGILNIQYF. The CDR3 coding sequence is TGTGCCAGCAGCTTGGCCAGCGGGGGAATCTTAAACATTCAGTACTTC.

The chain joins TRBV7-3 to TRBJ2-3, with D perhaps TRBD1 or TRBD2 (5 bases each). The CDR3 consists of 14 residues. The germline CDR1 and CDR2 sequences are SGHTA and FQGTGA. The V gene lost 5 bases and the J gene lost 5 bases, with 14 bases spanning the gap. The CDR3 protein is CASSQGTPGDTQYF. CDR3 DNA sequence: TGTGCCAGCAGCCAAGGGACCCCTGGAGATACGCAGTATTTT. Supplemented by reference TRBV7-3 and TRBJ2-3, the full variable domain reads GAGVSQTPSNKVTEKGKYVELRCDPISGHTALYWYRQSLGQGPEFLIYFQGTGAADDSGLPNDRFFAVRPEGSVSTLKIQRTERGDSAVYLCASSQGTPGDTQYFGPGTRLTVL.

V is TRBV5-8 and J is TRBJ2-3, with D uncertain. Trimming took off 7 bases at V and 6 bases at J, with 6 bases between the two ends. The CDR3 has 10 amino acids. Per germline, CDR1 SGHTS and CDR2 YDEGEE. The CDR3 sequence is CASPGDTQYF. The CDR3 DNA sequence: TGTGCCAGCCCTGGGGATACGCAGTATTTT. Complete variable domain (other parts from reference TRBV5-8 and TRBJ2-3): EAGVTQSPTHLIKTRGQQATLRCSPISGHTSVYWYQQALGLGLQFLLWYDEGEERNRGNFPPRFSGRQFPNYSSELNVNALELEDSALYLCASPGDTQYFGPGTRLTVL.

The chain joins TRBV6-1 to TRBJ1-1, with D maybe TRBD1 (6 bases). The CDR3 is made up of 18 amino acids. The ends were cut back, 0 bases at V and 4 bases at J, with 21 bases in the middle. Germline CDR1 and CDR2: MNHNS and SASEGT. CDR3 sequence (DNA): TGTGCCAGCAGTGAAGCTCTTCTACAGTATAAGGGGGGCACTGAAGCTTTCTTT. This translates into CASSEALLQYKGGTEAFF.

The chain has TRBV18 and TRBJ1-4; weak D call: TRBD1 (5 bases). Trimming left V 3 bases short and J 8 bases short, with 13 bases between. The length of the CDR3 is 14 residues. The germline gives CDR1 KGHSH, CDR2 LQKENI. The CDR3 here is CASSPREGWEKLFF. CDR3 sequence (DNA): TGTGCCAGCTCACCTCGAGAGGGGTGGGAAAAACTGTTTTTT.

The chain is built from TRBV6-5 and TRBJ1-1; D might be TRBD1 (5 bases). Trimming left V 2 bases short and J 5 bases short, with 12 bases between. This CDR3 is built from 14 residues. Germline assignment: CDR1 MNHEY and CDR2 SVGAGI. The CDR3 here is CASSYRGEGTEAFF. CDR3 bases: TGTGCCAGCAGTTACCGGGGCGAAGGGACTGAAGCTTTCTTT.

The table lists this clone with a few counts. The gene calls are TRBV25-1 and TRBJ2-3; 8 nucleotides line up with TRBD2. Trimming removed 3 bases from V and 4 bases from J; junction bases left unmatched: 9. This CDR3 is built from 16 residues. The germline V gene has CDR1 MGHDK and CDR2 SYGVNS. CDR3 bases: TGTGCCAGCAGTGATGGGGCGGGGGGTCGCGCAGATACGCAGTATTTT. Amino acid sequence: CASSDGAGGRADTQYF.

The chain joins TRBV5-4 to TRBJ1-1; D is undetermined. This CDR3 has 14 residues. V lost 2 bases to trimming and J lost 0 bases, with 8 bases between them. CDR1 is SGHNT and CDR2 is YYREEE in the germline V gene (reference sequence). CDR3 in amino acids: CASSFGIMNTEAFF. The CDR3 nucleotides read TGTGCCAGCAGCTTCGGTATAATGAACACTGAAGCTTTCTTT.

This chain joins TRBV6-2 or TRBV6-3 and TRBJ2-5, with 7 bases identical to TRBD1. Germline lookup yields CDR1 MNHEY and CDR2 SVGEGT. The CDR3 consists of 15 residues. V dropped 5 bases and J dropped 2; count of bases not matched to a gene: 8. The CDR3 bases are TGTGCCAGCAGTCGCTTGGGACAGAAACAAGAGACCCAGTACTTC. The encoded protein is CASSRLGQKQETQYF.

The rearrangement joins TRBV5-1 to TRBJ2-7; the D gene is possibly TRBD1 (6 bases). The germline V and J ends were trimmed by 9 bases and 2 bases, with 15 bases remaining between them. Germline CDR1 and CDR2: SGHRS and YFSETQ. The CDR3 length is 13 residues. For the CDR3, the DNA is TGCGCCACCGACCCAGGGGTAACCTACGAGCAGTACGTC. Amino acids: CATDPGVTYEQYV.

This chain joins TRBV27 and TRBJ1-6; D remains ambiguous. V shed 5 bases and J shed 9 bases, with 17 bases lying between them. The germline gives CDR1 MNHEY, CDR2 SMNVEV (reference sequence). The CDR3 has 15 residues. The CDR3 region is CASSPTLGRGSPLHF. Here the CDR3 DNA reads TGTGCCAGCAGTCCGACACTCGGGCGGGGTTCACCCCTCCACTTT.

The V call is TRBV3-1 (or the pseudogene TRBV3-2), the J call TRBJ1-1; D is ambiguous. The CDR3 length is 14 residues. V dropped 1 base and J dropped 2 bases, with 8 bases sitting between them. Germline values: CDR1 LGHDT, CDR2 YNNKEL (reference sequence). CDR3 in DNA: TGTGCCAGCAGCCAAGGGCGATCTAACACTGAAGCTTTCTTT. It codes for CASSQGRSNTEAFF.

This chain uses TRBV18 with TRBJ2-7, with unresolved D. Trimming removed 6 bases from V and 1 base from J, with 10 bases in between. This CDR3 contains 13 residues. Germline CDR1 KGHSH, CDR2 LQKENI. The CDR3 protein is CASSLGPSYEQYV. For the CDR3, the DNA is TGTGCCAGCTCCCTTGGGCCGTCCTACGAGCAGTACGTC.

The chain employs TRBV18 and TRBJ2-1; D unresolved. This CDR3 is built from 15 residues. Germline CDR1 and CDR2: KGHSH and LQKENI. V lost 6 bases, J lost 4 bases, and 16 bases lay in between. The CDR3 sequence: CASSQSKTAYNEQFF. The CDR3 DNA sequence: TGTGCCAGCTCGCAATCCAAGACTGCGTACAATGAGCAGTTCTTC.

The V call is TRBV5-1, the J call TRBJ2-3, with 10 bases matching TRBD2. The CDR3 sequence is 18 residues long. Germline V CDR1 and CDR2: SGHRS, YFSETQ. The trim removed 4 bases at V and 3 bases at J, leaving 14 bases unmatched. CDR3 bases: TGCGCCAGCAGCAGGAGACCTTCTAGCGGGGGCCTTACAGATACGCAGTATTTT. It specifies CASSRRPSSGGLTDTQYF.

This chain uses TRBV7-8 with TRBJ2-3; D is perhaps TRBD2 (6 bases). V was shortened by 3 bases and J by 9 bases, with 19 bases between the two germline ends. The CDR3 is 15 amino acids. The V gene's germline CDR1 is SGHVS and CDR2 FQNEAQ. As DNA, the CDR3 is TGTGCCAGCAGCTTCGGCGGGACGCCTGATATCACGCAGTATTTT. Translated, it gives CASSFGGTPDITQYF.

The chain uses TRBV19 and TRBJ2-1; D ambiguous. Trimming left V 6 bases short and J 2 bases short, with 5 bases between. Per the germline V gene, CDR1 is LNHDA and CDR2 is SQIVND (reference sequence). The CDR3 has 12 amino acids. The CDR3 region has the DNA TGTGCCAGTAGCGGAACCTACAATGAGCAGTTCTTC. It yields the protein CASSGTYNEQFF.